This T cell receptor beta chain is from a study of regulatory T cells in long-lasting Graves disease. Study-level points and caveats: Persistent disease exhibited a predilection for TRBV28, TRBJ1-2 and TRBJ2-5.

This clonotype was seen many times. Its antigen is unidentified. For TCR beta, libraries came from iRepertoire HTBI primers and Arm-PCR of CDR3 regions. TCRdb re-analysed the multiplex PCR reads in MiXCR, keeping a single row per CDR3 protein. Of 320,000 or so distinct CDR3 sequences listed, 15% to 20% are singletons. The sample's time point: newly diagnosed GD, antithyroid drugs for less than 3 months. PBMC-derived RNA was used for the TCR library. Germline V gives CDR1 LGHDT, CDR2 YNNKEL (reference sequence). The CDR3 covers 16 residues. V gave up 1 base and J gave up 6 bases, with 19 bases separating them.

V gene TRBV3-1 combines with J gene TRBJ2-7; tentative D call: TRBD2 (6 bases). This material consisted of peripheral blood mononuclear cells (PBMCs), taken at new diagnosis, from a patient treated with antithyroid drugs. The source of this sequence is a female donor with Graves disease. In DNA form, the CDR3 reads TGTGCCAGCAGCCAAGTTGAGGGCCGGGAGAGTTTCGAGCAGTACTTC. Translated, it gives CASSQVEGRESFEQYF.